Listed here is a single TCR beta chain. Profiling relied on immunoSEQ multiplex PCR, and the TCRdb table lists in-frame clones only, not all of them. Among over 70,000 clones listed, approximately 88% were seen once. This entry comes from a study of T cell responses to AZD1222 COVID-19 vaccine. The CDR3 sequence is 18 residues long. The V and J ends lost 3 bases and 7 bases, in that order; junction bases with no gene match: 17. Per the germline V gene, CDR1 is MDHEN and CDR2 is SYDVKM. This TCR came from an adult in good health. The chain recombines TRBV28 with TRBJ2-1; 8 bases agree with TRBD2. This specimen was peripheral blood, taken on day 0 of AZD1222 vaccination. For the CDR3, the DNA is TGTGCCAGCAGTTTCCGGCATATGCGGAGCGGGAGTTTTAATGAGCAGTTCTTC. Translation: CASSFRHMRSGSFNEQFF.